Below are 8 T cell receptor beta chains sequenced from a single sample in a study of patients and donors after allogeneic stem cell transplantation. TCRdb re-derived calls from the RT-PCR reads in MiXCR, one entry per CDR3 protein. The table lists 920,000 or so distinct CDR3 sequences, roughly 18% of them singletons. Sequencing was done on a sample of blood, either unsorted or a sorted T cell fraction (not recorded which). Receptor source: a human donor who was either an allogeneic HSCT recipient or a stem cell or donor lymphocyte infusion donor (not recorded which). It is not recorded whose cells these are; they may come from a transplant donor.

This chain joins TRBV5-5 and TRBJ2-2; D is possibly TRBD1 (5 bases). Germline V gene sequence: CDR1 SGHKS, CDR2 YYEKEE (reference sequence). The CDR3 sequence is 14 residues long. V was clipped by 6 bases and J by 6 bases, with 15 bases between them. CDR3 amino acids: CASMETVKPGELFF. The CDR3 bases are TGTGCCAGCATGGAGACAGTAAAACCCGGGGAGCTGTTTTTT.

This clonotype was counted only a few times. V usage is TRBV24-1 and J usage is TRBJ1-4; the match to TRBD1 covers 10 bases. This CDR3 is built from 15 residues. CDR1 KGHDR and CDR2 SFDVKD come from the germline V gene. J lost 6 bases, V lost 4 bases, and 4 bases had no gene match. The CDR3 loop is CATSDSGQGYEKLFF. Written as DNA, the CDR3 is TGTGCCACCAGTGACTCGGGACAGGGGTATGAAAAACTGTTTTTT.

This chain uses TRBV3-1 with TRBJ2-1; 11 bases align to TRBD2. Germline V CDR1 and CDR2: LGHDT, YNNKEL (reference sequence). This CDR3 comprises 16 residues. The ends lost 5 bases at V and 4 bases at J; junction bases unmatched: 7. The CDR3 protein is CASSGTSGRIYNEQFF. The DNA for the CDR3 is TGTGCCAGCAGCGGGACTAGCGGTAGAATTTACAATGAGCAGTTCTTC.

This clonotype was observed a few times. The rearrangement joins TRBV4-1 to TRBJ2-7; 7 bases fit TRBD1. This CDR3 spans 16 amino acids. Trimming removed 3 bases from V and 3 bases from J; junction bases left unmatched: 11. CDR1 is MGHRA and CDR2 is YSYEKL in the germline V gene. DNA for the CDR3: TGCGCCAGCAGCCACGGATTTACGGGACAGAACTACGAGCAGTACTTC. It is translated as CASSHGFTGQNYEQYF.

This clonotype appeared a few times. This chain's CDR3 is CASSFSSGVGEQYF. The CDR3 DNA reads as TGTGCCAGCAGTTTTTCTAGCGGGGTGGGCGAGCAGTACTTC. V is TRBV28 and J is TRBJ2-7; TRBD2 aligns across 9 bases. Trimming at V came to 3 bases and at J to 6 bases, leaving 6 bases not matched to a gene. CDR1 and CDR2 from the germline V gene are MDHEN and SYDVKM. This CDR3 has 14 amino acids.

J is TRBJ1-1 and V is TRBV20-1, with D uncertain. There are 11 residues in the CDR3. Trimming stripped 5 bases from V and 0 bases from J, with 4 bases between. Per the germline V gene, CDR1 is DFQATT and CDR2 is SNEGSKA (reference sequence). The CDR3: CSAPVNTEAFF. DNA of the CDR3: TGCAGTGCTCCGGTGAACACTGAAGCTTTCTTT.

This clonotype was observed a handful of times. CDR3 bases: TGTGCCAGCAGTTACTCGATGCGGGGGGCGCATGGCTACACCTTC. As protein: CASSYSMRGAHGYTF. The chain joins TRBV6-5 to TRBJ1-2, with a possible D match to TRBD1 (6 bases). The CDR3 consists of 15 residues. Per germline, CDR1 MNHEY and CDR2 SVGAGI. Trimming stripped 0 bases from V and 6 bases from J, with 14 bases between.

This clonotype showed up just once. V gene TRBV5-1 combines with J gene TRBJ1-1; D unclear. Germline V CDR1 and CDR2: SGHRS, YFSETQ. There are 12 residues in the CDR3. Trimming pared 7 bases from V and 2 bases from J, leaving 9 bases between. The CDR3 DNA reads TGCGCCAGCGGGGAGTTTAACACTGAAGCTTTCTTT. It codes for CASGEFNTEAFF.